Sequencing of this T cell receptor (beta chain) was carried out in a study of control samples from healthy donors and cancer patients. This CDR3 has 15 residues. V was cut by 0 bases and J by 8 bases, with 14 bases left in between. Germline V lookup: CDR1 SGHRS, CDR2 YFSETQ. Some clones are missing from TCRdb's copy, which holds only in-frame ones; the method was immunoSEQ multiplex PCR. Altogether fewer than 200,000 clones are present, nearly 90% being singletons, with the ten largest covering over 1.1%. The sequenced sample was blood. This TCR derives from a woman aged 45-65 years in good health. The chain is built from TRBV5-1 and TRBJ1-4; TRBD1 is a possible D gene (6 bases). CDR3 sequence: CASSLEGHLDEKLFF. The CDR3 nucleotides are TGCGCCAGCAGCTTGGAGGGACACCTCGACGAAAAACTGTTTTTT.